Given below is one T cell receptor (beta chain) in context. The data originate from a study of blood T cell repertoires in COVID-19. Study in general: Samples came from the United States, Italy and Spain, spanning acute and convalescent COVID-19.

Libraries were prepared by immunoSEQ multiplex PCR; TCRdb keeps only in-frame clonotypes and omits some of them. The sample carries about 160,000 clones, about 80% recorded once. The V gene's germline CDR1 is ENHRY and CDR2 SYGVKD. This CDR3 is built from 14 residues. Trimming left V 4 bases short and J 0 bases short, with 9 bases between. The TCR was taken from a woman aged 55-75 years who had recovered from COVID-19. The sequenced material came from PBMCs or T cells enriched from blood (not recorded which). This sequence joins TRBV10-3 and TRBJ1-1, with D perhaps TRBD1 (5 bases). CDR3 DNA: TGTGCCATCAGTGGCCAAGGGGTGAACACTGAAGCTTTCTTT. This gives the protein CAISGQGVNTEAFF.